The 23 T cell receptor beta chains below all came from one sample that was sequenced in a study of beta chain features in type 1 diabetes. Overall study findings and caveats: Researchers report that Type 1 diabetes patients had moderately but significantly shorter TCRB CDR3s across all four CD4+ subsets.

Every bit of the isolated RNA underwent reverse transcription, so sequencing read expressed TCRB transcripts. Clones were read by immunoSEQ multiplex PCR, and TCRdb kept only the in-frame ones, dropping some. The sample yields 150,000 to 170,000 clones, over 9% seen once. Their specific antigens are unknown. The material sequenced was central memory CD4+ T cells from blood. Receptor source: a young man with type 1 diabetes.

This rearrangement joins TRBV11-2 to TRBJ1-1; weak D call: TRBD1 (5 bases). The ends were cut back, 1 base at V and 5 bases at J, with 11 bases in the middle. Germline V gene sequence: CDR1 SGHAT, CDR2 FQNNGV. The CDR3 length is 14 residues. CDR3 loop: CASSLVGGRTEAFF. The CDR3 coding sequence is TGTGCCAGCAGCTTAGTCGGGGGGAGAACTGAAGCTTTCTTT.

This clone was counted at least ten times. V and J are TRBV19 and TRBJ1-1; D unclear. This CDR3 spans 13 amino acids. Germline V gene lookup returns CDR1 LNHDA and CDR2 SQIVND (reference sequence). Trimming left V 7 bases short and J 0 bases short, with 9 bases between. The CDR3 DNA is TGTGCCAGTATGAAAACTATGAACACTGAAGCTTTCTTT. Encoded protein: CASMKTMNTEAFF.

This rearrangement joins TRBV7-2 to TRBJ2-7; 9 nucleotides align to TRBD1. Germline CDR1 SGHTA, CDR2 FQGNSA. This CDR3 region has 15 residues. V lost 0 bases and J lost 2; bases outside the gene matches: 2. CDR3 sequence: CASSLADRGAYEQYF. DNA for the CDR3: TGTGCCAGCAGCTTAGCAGACAGGGGGGCCTACGAGCAGTACTTC. Based on the CDR3 plus reference TRBV7-2 and TRBJ2-7, the full variable domain is GAGVSQSPSNKVTEKGKDVELRCDPISGHTALYWYRQSLGQGLEFLIYFQGNSAPDKSGLPSDRFSAERTGGSVSTLTIQRTQQEDSAVYLCASSLADRGAYEQYFGPGTRLTVT.

V and J are TRBV7-9 and TRBJ1-1; no clear D gene. Trimming stripped 3 bases from V and 4 bases from J, with 9 bases between. The V gene's germline CDR1 is SEHNR and CDR2 FQNEAQ (reference sequence). This CDR3 has 13 residues. CDR3 DNA: TGTGCCAGCAGCTTTACACCGGGCACTGAAGCTTTCTTT. Translated: CASSFTPGTEAFF.

This chain connects TRBV19 to TRBJ2-1, with TRBD1 identical over 11 bases. Germline CDR1 LNHDA, CDR2 SQIVND (reference sequence). The junction had 12 bases not matched to a gene; V was cut back by 11 bases and J by 9 bases. This CDR3 has 14 amino acids. The CDR3 DNA follows: TGTGCCTCCACCGCCGGGGACAGGGGGAGTGAGCAGTTCTTC. Translation gives CASTAGDRGSEQFF.

This clone was observed a few times. The chain uses TRBV30 and TRBJ2-1; 7 bases are shared with TRBD1. CDR3 length: 15 amino acids. Germline values: CDR1 GTSNPN, CDR2 SVGIG (reference sequence). V lost 3 bases to trimming and J lost 1 base; unmatched junction nucleotides: 6. CDR3 sequence (DNA): TGTGCCTGGAGGGACCGACAGGGATCCTACAATGAGCAGTTCTTC. The encoded protein is CAWRDRQGSYNEQFF.

Turning to this clone: This same CDR3 is encoded by further DNA sequences in the sample. The rearrangement uses TRBV9 and TRBJ2-2; a weak D match, TRBD2 (6 bases). The length of the CDR3 is 15 residues. Looked up from germline, CDR1 is SGDLS and CDR2 is YYNGEE. V was clipped by 2 bases and J by 4 bases, with 12 bases between them. The CDR3 sequence is CASSVGGRATGELFF. The CDR3 coding sequence is TGTGCCAGCAGCGTGGGGGGTCGGGCCACCGGGGAGCTGTTTTTT.

The table lists this clone with a few counts. This rearrangement joins TRBV11-2 to TRBJ1-3; 9 bases agree with TRBD1. V was clipped by 8 bases and J by 0 bases; unmatched bases: 5. The CDR3 has 15 residues. Germline V CDR1 and CDR2: SGHAT, FQNNGV. For the CDR3, the DNA is TGTGCCAGCGGAGGGGACAGGGCCTCTGGAAACACCATATATTTT. This sequence encodes CASGGDRASGNTIYF.

The V gene is TRBV19, the J gene TRBJ1-5; D is unresolved. This CDR3 contains 12 residues. The V gene's germline CDR1 is LNHDA and CDR2 SQIVND (reference sequence). Trimming left V 5 bases short and J 3 bases short, with 5 bases between. The CDR3 nucleotides are TGTGCCAGTAGTGAGCTCAATCAGCCCCAGCATTTT. This gives the protein CASSELNQPQHF.

The chain has TRBV7-9 and TRBJ1-5, with TRBD1 identical over 12 bases. CDR3 size: 15 residues. With 4 bases clipped from V and 7 bases from J, the junction kept 5 bases outside the gene matches. The V gene's germline CDR1 is SEHNR and CDR2 FQNEAQ (reference sequence). This CDR3 is CASSSGTGGSQPQHF. The CDR3 coding sequence is TGTGCCAGCAGCTCCGGGACAGGGGGCTCGCAGCCCCAGCATTTT. Full variable domain (missing parts from reference TRBV7-9 and TRBJ1-5): DTGVSQNPRHKITKRGQNVTFRCDPISEHNRLYWYRQTLGQGPEFLTYFQNEAQLEKSRLLSDRFSAERPKGSFSTLEIQRTEQGDSAMYLCASSSGTGGSQPQHFGDGTRLSIL.

The rearrangement links TRBV5-4 to TRBJ1-2; D possibly corresponds to TRBD1 (6 bases). V gave up 0 bases and J gave up 3 bases, with 12 bases separating them. CDR3 length: 15 residues. Germline lookup yields CDR1 SGHNT and CDR2 YYREEE (reference sequence). This CDR3 reads CASSLAYTGYYGYTF. The CDR3, as DNA: TGTGCCAGCAGCTTGGCCTATACAGGGTACTATGGCTACACCTTC.

V and J are TRBV28 and TRBJ1-2; weak D call: TRBD1 (6 bases). This CDR3 contains 13 residues. Trimming stripped 6 bases from V and 2 bases from J, with 10 bases between. The germline V gene has CDR1 MDHEN and CDR2 SYDVKM. CDR3 nucleotide sequence: TGTGCCAGCAGGACCCAGGGGAACTATGGCTACACCTTC. Translated: CASRTQGNYGYTF.

In this sample, this clone turned up a few times. The rearrangement uses TRBV28 and TRBJ2-7; 7 bases match TRBD1. Trimming cost V 4 bases and J 6 bases; bases outside gene matches: 12. Germline lookup yields CDR1 MDHEN and CDR2 SYDVKM. The CDR3 runs to 15 residues. The chain's CDR3 is CASSCKTGLKCEQYF. The CDR3 bases are TGTGCCAGCAGTTGTAAGACAGGGTTGAAATGCGAGCAGTACTTC.

The chain has TRBV27 and TRBJ1-5, with D unclear. The CDR3 spans 16 residues. The V end was cut by 0 bases, the J end by 4 bases, with 13 bases between. CDR1 and CDR2 from the germline V gene are MNHEY and SMNVEV (reference sequence). In DNA, the CDR3 is TGTGCCAGCAGTTTATCAGCGCTCCAGAGGAATCAGCCCCAGCATTTT. It codes for CASSLSALQRNQPQHF.

The rearrangement links TRBV5-1 to TRBJ2-5; 7 nucleotides align to TRBD1. J was trimmed by 2 bases and V by 4 bases; bases with no gene match: 8. The CDR3 spans 15 residues. CDR1 SGHRS and CDR2 YFSETQ come from the germline V gene. Written as DNA, the CDR3 is TGCGCCAGCAGCAGGGGGACAGAGCTTCAAGAGACCCAGTACTTC. It yields the protein CASSRGTELQETQYF.

The chain recombines TRBV2 with TRBJ2-5; 8 nucleotides line up with TRBD1. The germline V gene has CDR1 SNHLY and CDR2 FYNNEI. V shed 7 bases, J shed 5 bases, and the junction held 9 bases outside the gene matches. CDR3 size: 14 residues. CDR3 amino acids: CASNGAGGGETQYF. For the CDR3, the DNA is TGTGCCAGCAACGGAGCAGGGGGCGGTGAGACCCAGTACTTC.

The rearrangement links TRBV18 to TRBJ1-5, with D possibly being TRBD1 (5 bases). Germline V CDR1 and CDR2: KGHSH, LQKENI. Trimming cost V 5 bases and J 2 bases, with 7 bases left between them. The CDR3 loop spans 13 amino acids. CDR3 residues: CASSSGRNQPQHF. CDR3 sequence (DNA): TGTGCCAGCTCATCAGGGCGCAATCAGCCCCAGCATTTT.

The gene calls are TRBV7-2 and TRBJ2-3; possible D gene TRBD2, 6 bases. Trimming removed 5 bases at V and 2 bases at J, with 14 bases between. CDR1 SGHTA and CDR2 FQGNSA come from the germline V gene. There are 15 residues in the CDR3. In DNA form, the CDR3 reads TGTGCCAGCAGCATCCCTAGCGCTAACACAGATACGCAGTATTTT. The encoded protein is CASSIPSANTDTQYF.

The V call is TRBV7-8, the J call TRBJ2-1, with a weak D call TRBD1 (6 bases). The V end lost 3 bases, the J end lost 9 bases, and 15 bases lay between the germline ends. The CDR3 covers 14 residues. CDR1 and CDR2 from the germline V gene are SGHVS and FQNEAQ. The CDR3 spells CASSFPGEFTEQFF. CDR3 DNA sequence: TGTGCCAGCAGCTTCCCAGGGGAGTTCACTGAGCAGTTCTTC.

The chain combines TRBV2 with TRBJ1-5; 8 bases agree with TRBD1. The V gene end was trimmed by 5 bases and the J gene end by 7 bases; junction bases not matched to a gene: 10. Germline CDR1 SNHLY, CDR2 FYNNEI. This CDR3 is 15 amino acids long. The CDR3 DNA sequence: TGTGCCAGCAGTCAGACAGGGGATGTAGGCCAGCCCCAGCATTTT. Residues: CASSQTGDVGQPQHF.

The genes are TRBV5-4 and TRBJ1-1; TRBD1 agrees at 8 bases. V shed 1 base, J shed 10 bases, and the junction held 6 bases outside the gene matches. The CDR3 contains 13 residues. Germline lookup yields CDR1 SGHNT and CDR2 YYREEE (reference sequence). The DNA of the CDR3 is TGTGCCAGCAGCTTGTGGGGGACAGGCCGAGCTTTCTTT. Amino acid sequence: CASSLWGTGRAFF. The full variable domain, in which reference TRBV5-4 and TRBJ1-1 provide the parts outside the CDR3, is ETGVTQSPTHLIKTRGQQVTLRCSSQSGHNTVSWYQQALGQGPQFIFQYYREEENGRGNFPPRFSGLQFPNYSSELNVNALELDDSALYLCASSLWGTGRAFFGQGTRLTVV.

This clone was found a few times. The chain links TRBV5-6 to TRBJ2-1; D unresolved. V lost 4 bases and J 7 bases, leaving 9 bases between the germline ends. This CDR3 is 12 amino acids long. Germline V gives CDR1 SGHDT, CDR2 YYEEEE. The CDR3 loop is CASSNYPNEQFF. CDR3 nucleotides: TGTGCCAGCAGCAATTATCCGAATGAGCAGTTCTTC.

This clone came up a few times. This chain links TRBV7-7 with TRBJ2-5; TRBD2 aligns across 7 bases. This CDR3 contains 14 residues. The trim removed 5 bases at V and 5 bases at J, leaving 8 bases unmatched. CDR1 is SSHAT, CDR2 FNYEAQ, per germline (reference sequence). In DNA, the CDR3 is TGTGCCAGCAGCCCCGTAGCGGGTTGGGAGACCCAGTACTTC. Amino acids: CASSPVAGWETQYF.